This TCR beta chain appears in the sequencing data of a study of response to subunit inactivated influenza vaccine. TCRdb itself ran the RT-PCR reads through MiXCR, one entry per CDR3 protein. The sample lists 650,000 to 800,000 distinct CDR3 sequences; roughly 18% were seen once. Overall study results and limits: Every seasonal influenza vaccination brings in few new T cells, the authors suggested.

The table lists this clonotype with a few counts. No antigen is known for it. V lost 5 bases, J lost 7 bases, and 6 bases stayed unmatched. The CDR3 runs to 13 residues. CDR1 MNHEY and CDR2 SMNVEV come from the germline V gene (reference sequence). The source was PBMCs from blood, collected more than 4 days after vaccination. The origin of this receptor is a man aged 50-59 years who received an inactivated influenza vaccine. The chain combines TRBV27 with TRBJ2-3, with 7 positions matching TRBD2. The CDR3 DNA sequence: TGTGCCAGCAGTACCCCTAGCGGCAATACGCAGTATTTT. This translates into CASSTPSGNTQYF.